The sequence of this TCR beta chain was determined in a study of cytomegalovirus exposure and HLA in healthy donors. Study at large: T cells numbering about 180 million yielded more than 95 million unique TCR beta sequences in an earlier analysis. Study conclusions and caveats: Among CMV-associated TCR beta chains, most appeared HLA-restricted in a later analysis. Researchers reported that a few CMV-associated chains were confirmed in vitro as CMV antigen-specific.

13 Jbeta primers and 60 Vbeta primers were used for the PCR. Assay used: immunoSEQ multiplex PCR; TCRdb lists only in-frame clones, some missing. The data contain approximately 150,000 clones, roughly 76% of them singletons. This CDR3 has 13 amino acids. Germline V lookup: CDR1 MNHEY, CDR2 SMNVEV (reference sequence). Trimming took off 7 bases at V and 0 bases at J, with 9 bases between the two ends. About this clone itself: Its matching antigen is unknown.

The sequence came from a woman in her twenties or thirties in good health and CMV-seronegative. The chain uses TRBV27 and TRBJ1-1, with D tentatively TRBD1 (6 bases). Sequences were obtained from PBMCs. The CDR3 nucleotides read TGTGCCAGCAACGGACAGTTGAACACTGAAGCTTTCTTT. Translation: CASNGQLNTEAFF.